The clone carrying this T cell receptor (beta chain) was seen just once. Its antigen remains unidentified. This entry is derived from a study of cytomegalovirus exposure and HLA in healthy donors. Study background: Researchers found that about 82% of just under 400 genotyped donors fell within the Caucasian-associated ancestry cluster. General study findings and limits: In a later analysis, HLA-associated beta chains showed higher expansion and lower generation probabilities than comparable chains. Roughly uniform depth of sequencing across donors was assumed in presence/absence analyses.

With 6 bases clipped from V and 7 bases from J, the junction kept 11 bases outside the gene matches. Germline CDR1 LGHNA, CDR2 YNFKEQ. This CDR3 comprises 16 residues. Each donor was nominally healthy when sampled (though unrecorded immune exposures were likely). Primers for the PCR totalled 60 Vbeta and 13 Jbeta. Profiled with immunoSEQ multiplex PCR; TCRdb holds only in-frame clones, not every one. The repertoire has hundreds of thousands of clones, about 89% of them found once; the top ten carry approximately 1%. The source is a woman in her late teens or twenties in good health and CMV-seronegative. The chain couples TRBV4-2 to TRBJ2-1, with 11 positions matching TRBD2. The sample comprised PBMCs. CDR3 region: CASSQTGTSGPNEQFF. The CDR3 nucleotides are TGTGCCAGCAGTCAAACCGGGACTAGCGGACCTAATGAGCAGTTCTTC.